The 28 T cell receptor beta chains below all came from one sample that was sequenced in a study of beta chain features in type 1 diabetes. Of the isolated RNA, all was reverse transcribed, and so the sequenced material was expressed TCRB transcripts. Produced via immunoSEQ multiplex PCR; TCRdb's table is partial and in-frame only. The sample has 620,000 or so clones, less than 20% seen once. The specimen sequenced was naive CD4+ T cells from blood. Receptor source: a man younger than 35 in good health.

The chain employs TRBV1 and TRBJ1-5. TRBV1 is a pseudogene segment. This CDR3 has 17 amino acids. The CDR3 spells CTSSQDLNGRSNQPQHF. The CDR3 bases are TGCACCAGCAGCCAAGACCTTAACGGGAGGAGCAATCAGCCCCAGCATTTT.

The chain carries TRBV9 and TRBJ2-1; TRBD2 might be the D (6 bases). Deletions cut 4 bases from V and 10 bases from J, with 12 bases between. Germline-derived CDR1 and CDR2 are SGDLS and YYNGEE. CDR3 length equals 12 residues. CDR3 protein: CASSSRRGEQFF. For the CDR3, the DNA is TGTGCCAGCAGCTCTAGACGGGGGGAGCAGTTCTTC.

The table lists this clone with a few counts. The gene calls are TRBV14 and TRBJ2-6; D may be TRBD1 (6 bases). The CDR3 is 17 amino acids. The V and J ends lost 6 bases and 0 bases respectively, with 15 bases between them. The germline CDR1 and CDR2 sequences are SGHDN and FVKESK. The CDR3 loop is CASRADRPNSGANVLTF. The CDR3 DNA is TGTGCCAGCAGGGCAGACAGGCCAAACTCTGGGGCCAACGTCCTGACTTTC.

This CDR3 reads CASSVEMRGNGELFF. The DNA for the CDR3 is TGTGCCAGCAGCGTAGAGATGCGGGGGAACGGGGAGCTGTTTTTT. This chain uses TRBV9 with TRBJ2-2; TRBD2 matches 7 bases. Germline lookup yields CDR1 SGDLS and CDR2 YYNGEE. This CDR3 is 15 amino acids long. The ends lost 0 bases at V and 7 bases at J; junction bases unmatched: 6.

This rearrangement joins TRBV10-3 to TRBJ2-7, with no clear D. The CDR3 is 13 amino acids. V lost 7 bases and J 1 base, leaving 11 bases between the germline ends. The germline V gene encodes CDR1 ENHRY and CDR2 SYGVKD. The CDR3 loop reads CAINSIQSYEQYF. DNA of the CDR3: TGTGCCATCAATTCGATCCAGTCCTACGAGCAGTACTTC.

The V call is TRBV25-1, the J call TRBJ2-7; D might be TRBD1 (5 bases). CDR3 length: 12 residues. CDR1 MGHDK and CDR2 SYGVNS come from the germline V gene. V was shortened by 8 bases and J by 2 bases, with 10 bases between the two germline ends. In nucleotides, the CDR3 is TGTGCCAGCGAGACAGATCCCTACGAGCAGTACTTC. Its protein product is CASETDPYEQYF.

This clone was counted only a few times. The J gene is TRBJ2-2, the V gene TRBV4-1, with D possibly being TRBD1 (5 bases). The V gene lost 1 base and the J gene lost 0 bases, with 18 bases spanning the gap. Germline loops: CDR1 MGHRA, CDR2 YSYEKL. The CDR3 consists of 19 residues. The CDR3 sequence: CASSQVVRIGAANTGELFF. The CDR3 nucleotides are TGCGCCAGCAGCCAAGTCGTCCGGATTGGGGCCGCGAACACCGGGGAGCTGTTTTTT.

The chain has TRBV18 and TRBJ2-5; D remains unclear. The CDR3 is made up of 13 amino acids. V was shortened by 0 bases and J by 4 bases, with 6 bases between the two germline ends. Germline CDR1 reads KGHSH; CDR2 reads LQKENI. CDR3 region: CASSPPIAETQYF. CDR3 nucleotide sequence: TGTGCCAGCTCACCACCGATCGCAGAGACCCAGTACTTC.

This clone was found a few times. The CDR3 DNA reads as TGTGCCAGCAGCTTAAGGTCTGCCCCTAACTATGGCTACACCTTC. As protein: CASSLRSAPNYGYTF. V gene TRBV7-9 combines with J gene TRBJ1-2; no definite D call. V lost 2 bases, J lost 0 bases, and 10 bases lay in between. Germline V gene data show CDR1 as SEHNR and CDR2 as FQNEAQ (reference sequence). The CDR3 sequence is 15 residues long.

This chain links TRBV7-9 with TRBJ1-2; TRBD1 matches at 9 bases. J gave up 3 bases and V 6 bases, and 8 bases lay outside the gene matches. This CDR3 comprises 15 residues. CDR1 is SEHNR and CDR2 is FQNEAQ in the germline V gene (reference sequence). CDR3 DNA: TGTGCCAGCAGACAGGGGGCTTGGAGTTACTATGGCTACACCTTC. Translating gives CASRQGAWSYYGYTF.

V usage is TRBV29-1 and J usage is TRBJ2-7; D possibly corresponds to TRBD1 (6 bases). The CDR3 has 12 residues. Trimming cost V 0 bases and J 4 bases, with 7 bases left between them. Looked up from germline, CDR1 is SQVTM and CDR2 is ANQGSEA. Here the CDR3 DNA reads TGCAGCGTTGAAGAACAGGGATACGAGCAGTACTTC. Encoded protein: CSVEEQGYEQYF.

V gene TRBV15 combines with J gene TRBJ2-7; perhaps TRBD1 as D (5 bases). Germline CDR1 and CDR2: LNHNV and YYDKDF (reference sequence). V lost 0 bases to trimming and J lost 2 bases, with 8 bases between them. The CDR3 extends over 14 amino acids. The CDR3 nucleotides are TGTGCCACCAGCAGAGATAAGGGGACCTACGAGCAGTACTTC. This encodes CATSRDKGTYEQYF.

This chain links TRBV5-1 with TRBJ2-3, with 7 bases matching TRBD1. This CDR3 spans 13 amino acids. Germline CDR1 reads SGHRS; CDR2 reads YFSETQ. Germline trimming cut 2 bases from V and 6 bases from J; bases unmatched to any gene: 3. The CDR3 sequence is CASSLRGQDTQYF. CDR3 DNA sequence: TGCGCCAGCAGCTTAAGGGGGCAGGATACGCAGTATTTT. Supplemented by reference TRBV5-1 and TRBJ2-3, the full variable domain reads KAGVTQTPRYLIKTRGQQVTLSCSPISGHRSVSWYQQTPGQGLQFLFEYFSETQRNKGNFPGRFSGRQFSNSRSEMNVSTLELGDSALYLCASSLRGQDTQYFGPGTRLTVL.

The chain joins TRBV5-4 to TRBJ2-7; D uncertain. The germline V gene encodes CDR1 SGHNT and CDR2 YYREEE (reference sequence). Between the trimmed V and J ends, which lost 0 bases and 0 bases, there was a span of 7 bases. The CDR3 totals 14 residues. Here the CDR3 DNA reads TGTGCCAGCAGCTTGGATCAGTTCTCCTACGAGCAGTACTTC. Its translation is CASSLDQFSYEQYF.

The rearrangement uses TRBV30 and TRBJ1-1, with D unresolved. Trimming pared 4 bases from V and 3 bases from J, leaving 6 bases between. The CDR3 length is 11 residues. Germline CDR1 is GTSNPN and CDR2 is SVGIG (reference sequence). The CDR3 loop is CAWTAYTEAFF. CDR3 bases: TGTGCCTGGACGGCATACACTGAAGCTTTCTTT.

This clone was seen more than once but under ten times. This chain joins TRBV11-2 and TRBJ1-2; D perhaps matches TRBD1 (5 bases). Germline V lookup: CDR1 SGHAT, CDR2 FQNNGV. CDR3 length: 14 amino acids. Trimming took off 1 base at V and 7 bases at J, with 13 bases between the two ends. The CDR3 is CASSLVREPIGYTF. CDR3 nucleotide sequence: TGTGCCAGCAGCTTAGTCAGGGAACCCATTGGCTACACCTTC.

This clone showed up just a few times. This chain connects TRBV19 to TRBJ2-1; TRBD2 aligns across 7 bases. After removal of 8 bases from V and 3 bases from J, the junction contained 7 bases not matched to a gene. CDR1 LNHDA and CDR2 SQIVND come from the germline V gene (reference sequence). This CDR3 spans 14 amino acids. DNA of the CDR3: TGTGCCAGTTATTACGGGAGGAACTACAATGAGCAGTTCTTC. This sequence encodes CASYYGRNYNEQFF.

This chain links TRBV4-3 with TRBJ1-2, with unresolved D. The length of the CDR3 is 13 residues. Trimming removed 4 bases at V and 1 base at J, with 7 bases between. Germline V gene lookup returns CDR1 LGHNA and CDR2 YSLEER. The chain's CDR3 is CASSLGFNYGYTF. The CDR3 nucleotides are TGCGCCAGCAGCCTAGGATTTAACTATGGCTACACCTTC.

CDR3 region: CAWTPQRTQYF. CDR3 nucleotide sequence: TGTGCCTGGACACCACAGAGGACGCAGTATTTT. The rearrangement uses TRBV30 and TRBJ2-3; D is uncertain. The CDR3 runs 11 residues. CDR1 and CDR2 from the germline V gene are GTSNPN and SVGIG (reference sequence). Trimming removed 4 bases at V and 9 bases at J, with 11 bases between.

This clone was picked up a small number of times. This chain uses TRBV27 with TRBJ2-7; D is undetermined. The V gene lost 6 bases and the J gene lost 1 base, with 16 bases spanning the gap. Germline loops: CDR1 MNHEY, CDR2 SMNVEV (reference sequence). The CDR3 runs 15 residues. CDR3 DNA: TGTGCCAGCAGAGTTGACCGTTTTAAATCCTACGAGCAGTACTTC. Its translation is CASRVDRFKSYEQYF.

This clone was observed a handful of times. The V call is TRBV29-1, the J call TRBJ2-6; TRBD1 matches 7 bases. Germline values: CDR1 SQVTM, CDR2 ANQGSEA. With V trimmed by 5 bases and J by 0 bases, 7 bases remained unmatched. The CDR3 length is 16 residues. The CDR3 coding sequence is TGCAGCGTTCGGACAGGCTATACCTCTGGGGCCAACGTCCTGACTTTC. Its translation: CSVRTGYTSGANVLTF.

The CDR3 is CASSLETSGYNEQFF. The CDR3 DNA reads as TGCGCCAGCAGCTTGGAGACTAGCGGCTACAATGAGCAGTTCTTC. The chain has TRBV5-1 and TRBJ2-1; 9 nucleotides line up with TRBD2. V lost 0 bases to trimming and J lost 3 bases; unmatched junction nucleotides: 1. The CDR3 extends over 15 amino acids. The germline V gene has CDR1 SGHRS and CDR2 YFSETQ.

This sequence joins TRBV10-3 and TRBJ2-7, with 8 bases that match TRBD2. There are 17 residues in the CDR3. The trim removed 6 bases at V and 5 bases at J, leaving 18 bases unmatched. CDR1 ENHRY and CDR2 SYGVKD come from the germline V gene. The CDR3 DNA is TGTGCCATCAGCCCAATCAGTCGGGGGGGGCAGCCTAACGAGCAGTACTTC. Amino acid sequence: CAISPISRGGQPNEQYF.

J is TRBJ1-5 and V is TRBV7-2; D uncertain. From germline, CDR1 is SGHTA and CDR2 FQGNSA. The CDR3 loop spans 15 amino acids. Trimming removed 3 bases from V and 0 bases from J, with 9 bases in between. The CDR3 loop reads CASSFSSDSNQPQHF. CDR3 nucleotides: TGTGCCAGCAGCTTCTCGTCCGATAGCAATCAGCCCCAGCATTTT. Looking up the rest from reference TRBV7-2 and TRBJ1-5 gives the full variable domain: GAGVSQSPSNKVTEKGKDVELRCDPISGHTALYWYRQSLGQGLEFLIYFQGNSAPDKSGLPSDRFSAERTGGSVSTLTIQRTQQEDSAVYLCASSFSSDSNQPQHFGDGTRLSIL.

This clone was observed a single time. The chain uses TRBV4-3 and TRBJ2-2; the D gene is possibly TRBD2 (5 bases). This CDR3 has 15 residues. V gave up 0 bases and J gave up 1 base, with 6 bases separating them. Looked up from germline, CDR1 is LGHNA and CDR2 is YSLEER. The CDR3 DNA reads TGCGCCAGCAGCCAAGATGGGAGGAACACCGGGGAGCTGTTTTTT. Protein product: CASSQDGRNTGELFF.

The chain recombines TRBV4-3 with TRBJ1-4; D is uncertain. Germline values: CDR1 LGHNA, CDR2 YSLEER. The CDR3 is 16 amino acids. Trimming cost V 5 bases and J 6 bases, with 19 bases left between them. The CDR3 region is CASSSRRGRADEKLFF. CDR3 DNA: TGCGCCAGCAGCTCTCGACGAGGTAGGGCGGATGAAAAACTGTTTTTT.

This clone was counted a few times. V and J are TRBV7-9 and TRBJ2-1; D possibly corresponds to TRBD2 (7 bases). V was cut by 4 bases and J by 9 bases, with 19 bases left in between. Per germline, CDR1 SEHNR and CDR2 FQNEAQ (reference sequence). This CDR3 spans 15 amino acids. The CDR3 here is CASSSGGPVIREQFF. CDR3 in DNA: TGTGCCAGCAGCTCCGGGGGGCCGGTTATACGTGAGCAGTTCTTC.

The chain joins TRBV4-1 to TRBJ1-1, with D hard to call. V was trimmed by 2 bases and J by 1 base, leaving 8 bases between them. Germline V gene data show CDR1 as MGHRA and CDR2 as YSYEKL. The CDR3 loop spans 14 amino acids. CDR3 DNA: TGCGCCAGCAGCCAACCAGCGCGGAACACTGAAGCTTTCTTT. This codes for CASSQPARNTEAFF.